The 23 T cell receptor beta chains in this list originate from one sample, sequenced in a study of T cell changes during pregnancy in multiple sclerosis (dated by TCRdb to about 2019). Libraries were constructed by the immunoSEQ multiplex PCR assay. Here the immuneACCESS table is served through TCRdb, limited to in-frame sequences with V and J called. Missing clones are a known gap in these copies; in checked studies unresolved V genes cover under half, and the rest lacks a known reason. The sample table shows about 60,000 clones, and roughly nine tenths are seen once. The ten largest make up 0.6% to 0.9% of the sample. This material consisted of CD4+ T cells from peripheral blood mononuclear cells, taken in the first trimester of pregnancy. Every receptor here comes from a female donor with multiple sclerosis, enrolled in a pregnancy study.

The chain employs TRBV6-1 and TRBJ1-2, with D maybe TRBD1 (6 bases). V lost 4 bases to trimming and J lost 4 bases, with 16 bases between them. Germline V gives CDR1 MNHNS, CDR2 SASEGT. This CDR3 spans 15 amino acids. CDR3 DNA: TGTGCCAGCAGTGTAGAACAGGGTTTTACCTATGGCTACACCTTC. Protein sequence: CASSVEQGFTYGYTF.

The genes are TRBV19 and TRBJ2-2, with 8 bases matching TRBD2. Unmatched junction bases numbered 5, after V lost 3 bases and J lost 2 bases. Germline CDR1 reads LNHDA; CDR2 reads SQIVND (reference sequence). CDR3 size: 16 residues. DNA for the CDR3: TGTGCCAGTAGTATTTCGCGGGGGGCCAACACCGGGGAGCTGTTTTTT. Amino acids: CASSISRGANTGELFF.

The CDR3 here is CASTGTDSGNTIYF. CDR3 DNA: TGTGCCAGTACGGGGACAGACTCTGGAAACACCATATATTTT. The J gene is TRBJ1-3, the V gene TRBV7-2; TRBD1 agrees at 7 bases. The CDR3 runs 14 residues. Trimming at V came to 9 bases and at J to 0 bases, leaving 5 bases not matched to a gene. Germline V gene lookup returns CDR1 SGHTA and CDR2 FQGNSA.

In its sample, this clone was seen a few times. The genes are TRBV4-3 and TRBJ2-2; 7 nucleotides align to TRBD1. CDR1 is LGHNA, CDR2 YSLEER, per germline. V was clipped by 2 bases and J by 3 bases; unmatched bases: 6. The CDR3 covers 16 residues. The CDR3 region is CASSQPTGSDTGELFF. CDR3 nucleotides: TGCGCCAGCAGCCAACCGACAGGGTCCGACACCGGGGAGCTGTTTTTT.

This sequence joins TRBV10-1 and TRBJ1-5; 9 bases fit TRBD1. V was clipped by 2 bases and J by 10 bases; unmatched bases: 6. This CDR3 region has 14 residues. Germline V gene sequence: CDR1 WNHNN, CDR2 SYGVQD (reference sequence). CDR3: CASSEGTGQTPQHF. The CDR3 bases are TGCGCCAGCAGTGAGGGGACAGGGCAAACACCCCAGCATTTT.

The rearrangement joins TRBV21-1 to TRBJ2-1; the table's D gene call, TRBD2, was not cross checked with the DNA. TRBV21-1 is classified as a pseudogene. The CDR3 is made up of 17 amino acids. CDR3 in DNA: TGTGCCAGCAGCAAAGTAGTGGGGACTAGGGGGTTAGGGGAGCAGTTCTTC. As protein: CASSKVVGTRGLGEQFF.

The genes are TRBV6-6 and TRBJ2-4; TRBD1 might be the D (5 bases). The CDR3 loop spans 14 amino acids. Per germline, CDR1 MNHNY and CDR2 SVGAGI (reference sequence). V was pared by 2 bases and J by 6 bases, with 11 bases between. The CDR3 protein is CASSYGATGNIQYF. The CDR3 DNA follows: TGTGCCAGCAGTTACGGGGCCACAGGAAACATTCAGTACTTC.

The chain links TRBV9 to TRBJ1-1; D is undetermined. This CDR3 contains 11 residues. The ends were cut back, 4 bases at V and 3 bases at J, with 4 bases in the middle. Per germline, CDR1 SGDLS and CDR2 YYNGEE. The chain's CDR3 is CASSPYTEAFF. For the CDR3, the DNA is TGTGCCAGCAGCCCATACACTGAAGCTTTCTTT.

V gene TRBV9 combines with J gene TRBJ1-2, with a weak D call TRBD1 (5 bases). The V gene lost 0 bases and the J gene lost 8 bases, with 14 bases spanning the gap. CDR3 length: 14 residues. The V gene's germline CDR1 is SGDLS and CDR2 YYNGEE. The CDR3 coding sequence is TGTGCCAGCAGCGTAGAAGGCGCAGGGCACGGCTACACCTTC. It encodes CASSVEGAGHGYTF.

This clone was detected a few times. This chain joins TRBV18 and TRBJ1-2; D is unresolved. The V gene's germline CDR1 is KGHSH and CDR2 LQKENI. This CDR3 comprises 14 residues. V gave up 3 bases and J gave up 3 bases, with 11 bases separating them. CDR3 nucleotide sequence: TGTGCCAGCTCACCCCCGGCGGGTTACTATGGCTACACCTTC. As protein: CASSPPAGYYGYTF.

This clone is a singleton in its sample. This chain joins TRBV2 and TRBJ2-2, with D unresolved. V was pared by 7 bases and J by 5 bases, with 11 bases between. CDR3 length: 13 residues. CDR1 and CDR2 from the germline V gene are SNHLY and FYNNEI. The CDR3 DNA follows: TGTGCCAGCATACCCACCAGAACCGGGGAGCTGTTTTTT. Translating gives CASIPTRTGELFF.

This clone was found once. The chain uses TRBV16 and TRBJ1-2; possible D gene TRBD1, 6 bases. This CDR3 is built from 16 residues. Germline values: CDR1 KGHSY, CDR2 FQNENV. The germline V and J ends were trimmed by 0 bases and 8 bases, with 19 bases remaining between them. CDR3 residues: CASSQSIGGLLEGYTF. DNA for the CDR3: TGTGCCAGCAGCCAATCGATTGGGGGCCTACTTGAGGGCTACACCTTC.

This clone was seen once. The chain links TRBV30 to TRBJ2-4, with 9 bases fitting TRBD1. The V gene's germline CDR1 is GTSNPN and CDR2 SVGIG (reference sequence). This CDR3 is built from 12 residues. The junction had 4 bases not matched to a gene; V was cut back by 6 bases and J by 7 bases. CDR3 nucleotide sequence: TGTGCCTGTGGACAGGGGATGAACATTCAGTACTTC. The encoded protein is CACGQGMNIQYF.

This chain links TRBV6-6 with TRBJ1-1; D unresolved. V was clipped by 2 bases and J by 4 bases, with 8 bases between them. There are 13 residues in the CDR3. Germline-derived CDR1 and CDR2 are MNHNY and SVGAGI (reference sequence). The CDR3 DNA is TGTGCCAGCAGTTACCCCGCAGGCACTGAAGCTTTCTTT. It is translated as CASSYPAGTEAFF.

The chain is built from TRBV7-9 and TRBJ1-2; D unresolved. Germline V gene data show CDR1 as SEHNR and CDR2 as FQNEAQ (reference sequence). CDR3 length: 12 amino acids. V was clipped by 5 bases and J by 4 bases, with 8 bases between them. In DNA, the CDR3 is TGTGCCAGCAGCGGAAGCGTCTATGGCTACACCTTC. Translating it yields CASSGSVYGYTF.

This clone was observed a handful of times. The gene calls are TRBV2 and TRBJ1-1, with TRBD1 matching 8 bases. J gave up 6 bases and V 6 bases, and 6 bases lay outside the gene matches. The CDR3 extends over 13 amino acids. Germline lookup yields CDR1 SNHLY and CDR2 FYNNEI. The CDR3 nucleotides read TGTGCCAGCAGGGGGGGACAGGACGCTGAAGCTTTCTTT. It encodes CASRGGQDAEAFF.

This clone was detected once. The J gene is TRBJ1-6, the V gene TRBV21-1; the listed D gene, TRBD1, was not tested against the DNA. TRBV21-1 is reported as a pseudogene. The CDR3 sequence is 18 residues long. For the CDR3, the DNA is TGTGCCAGTTTTAGCCGGGACACAAGGTTTCCTAATAATTCACCCCTCCACTTT. Protein: CASFSRDTRFPNNSPLHF.

The chain has TRBV5-8 and TRBJ1-2, with 12 bases matching TRBD1. This CDR3 is built from 13 residues. Germline-derived CDR1 and CDR2 are SGHTS and YDEGEE. J gave up 11 bases and V 4 bases, and 6 bases lay outside the gene matches. CDR3 DNA sequence: TGTGCCAGCAGCCCCCGGGACAGGGGGCAGTACACCTTC. Protein sequence: CASSPRDRGQYTF.

The chain carries TRBV2 and TRBJ1-6; TRBD1 is a possible D gene (6 bases). Germline CDR1 SNHLY, CDR2 FYNNEI. The CDR3 length is 14 residues. Trimming removed 5 bases from V and 7 bases from J, with 12 bases in between. CDR3 region: CASSRDIGNSPLHF. The CDR3 nucleotides are TGTGCCAGCAGTAGGGACATTGGGAATTCACCCCTCCACTTT.

This chain connects TRBV4-2 to TRBJ2-5, with 9 bases fitting TRBD2. The CDR3 runs to 16 residues. With V trimmed by 0 bases and J by 4 bases, 6 bases remained unmatched. Germline lookup yields CDR1 LGHNA and CDR2 YNFKEQ. The CDR3 sequence is CASSQDSSGVGETQYF. As DNA, the CDR3 is TGTGCCAGCAGCCAAGATTCTAGCGGGGTGGGAGAGACCCAGTACTTC.

This clone is a singleton in its sample. The chain uses TRBV9 and TRBJ2-1, with 7 nucleotides matching TRBD2. The CDR3 loop spans 17 amino acids. CDR1 is SGDLS, CDR2 YYNGEE, per germline. Trimming took 4 bases from V and 0 from J; bases not matched to a gene: 10. The CDR3 sequence is CASSPYPGGSSYNEQFF. In DNA, the CDR3 is TGTGCCAGCAGCCCTTATCCGGGGGGTAGCTCCTACAATGAGCAGTTCTTC.

The chain combines TRBV2 with TRBJ1-2; D uncertain. V lost 4 bases, J lost 4 bases, and 13 bases lay in between. Germline CDR1 SNHLY, CDR2 FYNNEI. There are 14 residues in the CDR3. The CDR3 region is CASSGTRAFYGYTF. The CDR3 DNA reads TGTGCCAGCAGTGGGACGAGGGCGTTCTATGGCTACACCTTC.

The chain links TRBV6-5 to TRBJ1-2; tentatively, D is TRBD1 (6 bases). With 6 bases removed from V and 3 bases from J, the gap between germline ends came to 11 bases. This CDR3 comprises 13 residues. In germline, CDR1 is MNHEY, CDR2 SVGAGI. The CDR3 coding sequence is TGTGCCAGCAGGTCAACAGGGTACTATGGCTACACCTTC. Translated, it gives CASRSTGYYGYTF.